This TCR beta chain comes out of a study of blood T cell repertoires in COVID-19. Study-level background: From T cells, B-cell-depleted T cells, or PBMCs came the material, which was cDNA or gDNA.

Participant age was about 18 to 89 years, and participants resided in 24 US areas. Recovered Cohort 3 donors showed two negative PCRs, clearance, or symptom resolution. This CDR3 spans 14 amino acids. V shed 5 bases and J shed 1 base, with 12 bases lying between them. Germline V CDR1 and CDR2: SGHTA, FQGNSA. Authors' processing steps: Researchers report that nucleated cell counts were estimated from reference gene primer amplification. Repertoires were generated with immunoSEQ multiplex PCR, while TCRdb's copy carries only in-frame clones and drops some. D and trimming come from the DNA, and the V and J calls and clone size come from that table. Among just over 300,000 clones listed, approximately 83% were seen once.

The receptor was isolated from a man in his thirties or forties who had recovered from COVID-19. What was sequenced was PBMCs or T cells enriched from blood (not recorded which). This chain links TRBV7-2 with TRBJ2-7; a weak D match, TRBD2 (5 bases). The CDR3 here is CASSTAGGSYEQYF. In DNA, the CDR3 is TGTGCCAGCAGCACCGCGGGCGGATCCTACGAGCAGTACTTC.